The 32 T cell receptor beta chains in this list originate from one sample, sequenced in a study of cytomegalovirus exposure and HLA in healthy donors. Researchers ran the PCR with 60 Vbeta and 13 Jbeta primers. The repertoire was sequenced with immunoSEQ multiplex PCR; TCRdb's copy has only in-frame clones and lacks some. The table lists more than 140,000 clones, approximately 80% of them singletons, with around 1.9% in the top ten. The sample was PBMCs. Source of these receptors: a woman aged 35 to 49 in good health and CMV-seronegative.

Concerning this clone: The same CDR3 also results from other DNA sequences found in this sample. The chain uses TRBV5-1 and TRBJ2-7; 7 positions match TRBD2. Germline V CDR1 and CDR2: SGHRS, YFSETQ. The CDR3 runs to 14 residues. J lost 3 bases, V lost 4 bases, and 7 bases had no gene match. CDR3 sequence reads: CASSPGGGSYEQYF. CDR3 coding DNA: TGCGCCAGCAGCCCGGGGGGAGGAAGCTACGAGCAGTACTTC.

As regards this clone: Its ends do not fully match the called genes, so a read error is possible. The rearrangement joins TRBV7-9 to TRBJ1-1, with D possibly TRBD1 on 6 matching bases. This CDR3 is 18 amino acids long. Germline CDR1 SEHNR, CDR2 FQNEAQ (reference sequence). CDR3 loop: CSSSSPIGTPRMNTEAFF. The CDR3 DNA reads TGTTCCAGCAGCTCCCCTATCGGGACACCCAGAATGAACACTGAAGCTTTCTTT.

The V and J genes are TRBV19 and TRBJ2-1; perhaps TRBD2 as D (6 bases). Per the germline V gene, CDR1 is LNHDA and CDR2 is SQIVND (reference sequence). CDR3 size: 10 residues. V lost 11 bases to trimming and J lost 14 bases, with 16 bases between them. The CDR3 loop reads CARWEAIKFF. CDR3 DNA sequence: TGTGCCCGATGGGAGGCGATAAAGTTCTTC.

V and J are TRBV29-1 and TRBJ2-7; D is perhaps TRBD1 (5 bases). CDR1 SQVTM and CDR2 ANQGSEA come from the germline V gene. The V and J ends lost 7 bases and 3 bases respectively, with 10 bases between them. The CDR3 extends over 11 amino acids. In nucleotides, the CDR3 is TGCAGCGCGACAGTGTTCTACGAGCAGTACTTC. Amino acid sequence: CSATVFYEQYF.

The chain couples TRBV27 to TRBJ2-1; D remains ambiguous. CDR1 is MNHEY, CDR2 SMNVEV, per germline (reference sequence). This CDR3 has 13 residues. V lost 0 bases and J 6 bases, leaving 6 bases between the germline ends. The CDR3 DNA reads TGTGCCAGCAGTTTATCGCACATCAATGAGCAGTTCTTC. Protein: CASSLSHINEQFF.

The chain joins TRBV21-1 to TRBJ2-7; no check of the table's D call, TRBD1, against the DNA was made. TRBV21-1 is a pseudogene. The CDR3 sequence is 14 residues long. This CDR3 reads CASSAPGQNYEQYF. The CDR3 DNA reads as TGTGCCAGCAGCGCTCCGGGACAGAACTACGAGCAGTACTTC.

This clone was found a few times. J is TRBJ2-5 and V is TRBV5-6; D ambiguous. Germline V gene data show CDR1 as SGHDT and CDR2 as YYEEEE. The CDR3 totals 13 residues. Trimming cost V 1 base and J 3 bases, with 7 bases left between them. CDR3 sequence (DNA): TGTGCCAGCAGCTTGCGTGGAGAAGAGACCCAGTACTTC. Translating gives CASSLRGEETQYF.

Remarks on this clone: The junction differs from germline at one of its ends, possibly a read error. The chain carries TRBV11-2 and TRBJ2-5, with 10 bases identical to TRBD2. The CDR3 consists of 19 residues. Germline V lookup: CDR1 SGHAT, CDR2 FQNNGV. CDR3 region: CASTLGGRIAGGHGETQYF. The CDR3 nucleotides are TGTGCCAGCACCTTAGGGGGTCGGATAGCGGGAGGTCACGGGGAGACCCAGTACTTC.

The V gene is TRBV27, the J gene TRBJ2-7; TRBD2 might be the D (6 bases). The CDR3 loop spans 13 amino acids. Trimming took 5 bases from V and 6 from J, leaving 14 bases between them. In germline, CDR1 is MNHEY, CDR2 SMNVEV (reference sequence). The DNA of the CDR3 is TGTGCCAGCAGTCCTCGACTAGTTCCCGAGCAGTACTTC. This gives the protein CASSPRLVPEQYF.

Written as DNA, the CDR3 is TGTGCCAGCAGAAAAGGCAGGGGGAATGACTATGGCTACACCTTC. Protein: CASRKGRGNDYGYTF. This chain links TRBV11-1 with TRBJ1-2; 7 nucleotides agree with TRBD1. CDR3 length: 15 amino acids. Germline lookup yields CDR1 SGHAT and CDR2 FQDESV (reference sequence). V shed 6 bases and J 3 bases; nucleotides not matched to a gene: 10.

CDR3 DNA: TGCGCCAGCAGCCCGGGACTCTCCTACAATGAGCAGTTCTTC. It specifies CASSPGLSYNEQFF. The V call is TRBV4-1, the J call TRBJ2-1, with D possibly matching TRBD2 (6 bases). CDR1 MGHRA and CDR2 YSYEKL come from the germline V gene. This CDR3 spans 14 amino acids. V lost 4 bases and J lost 0, with 7 bases in between.

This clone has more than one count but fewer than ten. CDR3 loop: CASSGLAGGPSFF. CDR3 coding DNA: TGCGCCAGCAGCGGACTAGCGGGAGGGCCCTCGTTCTTC. The chain couples TRBV10-1 to TRBJ2-1, with 15 bases that match TRBD2. CDR1 is WNHNN, CDR2 SYGVQD, per germline (reference sequence). V lost 6 bases and J lost 15; bases outside the gene matches: 6. This CDR3 is 13 amino acids long.

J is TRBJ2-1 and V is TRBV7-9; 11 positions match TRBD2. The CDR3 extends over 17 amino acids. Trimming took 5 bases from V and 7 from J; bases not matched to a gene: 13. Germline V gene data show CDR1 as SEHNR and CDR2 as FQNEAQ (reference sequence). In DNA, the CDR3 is TGTGCCAGCAGCCGAGGTGGATGGCTAGCGGGAGGTAATGAGCAGTTCTTC. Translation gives CASSRGGWLAGGNEQFF.

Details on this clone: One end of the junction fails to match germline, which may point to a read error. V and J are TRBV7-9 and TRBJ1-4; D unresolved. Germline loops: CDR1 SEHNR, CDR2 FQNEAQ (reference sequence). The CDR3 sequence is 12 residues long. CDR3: CSSSLPSEKLFF. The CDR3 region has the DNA TGTTCCAGCAGCTTACCGTCCGAAAAACTGTTTTTT.

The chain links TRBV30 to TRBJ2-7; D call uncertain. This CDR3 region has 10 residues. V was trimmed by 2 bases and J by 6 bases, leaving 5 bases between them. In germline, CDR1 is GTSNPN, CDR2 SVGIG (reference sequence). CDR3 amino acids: CAWSLSEQYF. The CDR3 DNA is TGTGCCTGGAGTCTTAGCGAGCAGTACTTC.

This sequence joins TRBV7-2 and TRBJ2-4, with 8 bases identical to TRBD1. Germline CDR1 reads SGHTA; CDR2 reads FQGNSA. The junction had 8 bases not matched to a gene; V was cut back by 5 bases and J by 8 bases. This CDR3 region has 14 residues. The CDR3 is CASSLQGEKYIQYF. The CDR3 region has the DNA TGTGCCAGCAGCCTACAGGGGGAAAAGTACATTCAGTACTTC.

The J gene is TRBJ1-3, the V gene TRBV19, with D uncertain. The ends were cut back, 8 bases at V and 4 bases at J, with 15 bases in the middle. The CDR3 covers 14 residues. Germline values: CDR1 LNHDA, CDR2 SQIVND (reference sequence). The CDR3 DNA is TGTGCCAGTGGGCATCTTTTTGGGGGAAACACCATATATTTT. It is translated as CASGHLFGGNTIYF.

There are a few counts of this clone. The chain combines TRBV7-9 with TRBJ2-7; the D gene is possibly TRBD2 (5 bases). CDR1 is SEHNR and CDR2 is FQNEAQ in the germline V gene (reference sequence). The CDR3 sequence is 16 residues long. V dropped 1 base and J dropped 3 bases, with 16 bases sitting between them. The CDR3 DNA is TGTGCCAGCAGCTTAGGGGAGTACGGAATAATCTACGAGCAGTACTTC. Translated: CASSLGEYGIIYEQYF.

CDR3: CASAESNRGLNGYTF. The CDR3 DNA reads TGTGCTAGTGCCGAATCTAACAGGGGTTTGAATGGCTACACCTTC. This chain connects TRBV12-5 to TRBJ1-2, with 7 bases matching TRBD1. The germline V gene encodes CDR1 LGHNT and CDR2 FRNRAP. V dropped 7 bases and J dropped 6; count of bases not matched to a gene: 14. This CDR3 is built from 15 residues.

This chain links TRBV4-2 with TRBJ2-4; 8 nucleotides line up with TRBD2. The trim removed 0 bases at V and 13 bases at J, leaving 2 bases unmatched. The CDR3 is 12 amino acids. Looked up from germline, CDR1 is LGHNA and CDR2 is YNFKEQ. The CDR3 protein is CASSQDQREQYF. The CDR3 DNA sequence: TGTGCCAGCAGCCAAGACCAGCGGGAGCAGTACTTC.

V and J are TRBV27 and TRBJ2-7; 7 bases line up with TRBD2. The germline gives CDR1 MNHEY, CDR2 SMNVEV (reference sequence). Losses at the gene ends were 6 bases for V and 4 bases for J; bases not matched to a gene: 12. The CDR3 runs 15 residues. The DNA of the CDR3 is TGTGCCAGCAGCTCCGCGGCGAGCGGGACTTACGAGCAGTACTTC. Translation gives CASSSAASGTYEQYF.

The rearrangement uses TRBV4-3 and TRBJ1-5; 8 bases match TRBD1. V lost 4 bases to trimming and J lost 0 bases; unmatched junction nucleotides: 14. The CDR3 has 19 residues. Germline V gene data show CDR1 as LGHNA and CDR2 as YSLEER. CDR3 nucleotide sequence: TGCGCCAGCAGCCCCGAACCTAATGACAGGGGCAATAGCAATCAGCCCCAGCATTTT. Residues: CASSPEPNDRGNSNQPQHF.

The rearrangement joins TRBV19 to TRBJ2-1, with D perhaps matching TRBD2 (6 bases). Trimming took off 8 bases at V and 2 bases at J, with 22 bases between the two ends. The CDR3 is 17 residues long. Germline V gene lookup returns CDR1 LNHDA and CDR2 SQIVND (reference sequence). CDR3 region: CASSVSAGFSAYNEQFF. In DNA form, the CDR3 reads TGTGCCAGTTCCGTCTCGGCGGGGTTCTCAGCCTACAATGAGCAGTTCTTC.

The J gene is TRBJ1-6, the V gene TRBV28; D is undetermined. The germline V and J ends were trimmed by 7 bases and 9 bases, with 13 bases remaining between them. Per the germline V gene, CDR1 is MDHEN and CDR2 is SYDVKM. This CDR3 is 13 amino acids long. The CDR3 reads CASTNGFASPLHF. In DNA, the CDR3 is TGTGCCAGCACTAACGGTTTCGCTTCACCCCTCCACTTT.

The CDR3 region is CASSVAGGLAGGEQFF. The CDR3 DNA follows: TGTGCCAGCAGCGTAGCAGGAGGACTAGCGGGAGGCGAGCAGTTCTTC. This chain connects TRBV9 to TRBJ2-1; 14 bases fit TRBD2. In germline, CDR1 is SGDLS, CDR2 YYNGEE. The CDR3 totals 16 residues. The trim removed 0 bases at V and 10 bases at J, leaving 6 bases unmatched.

The CDR3 DNA is TGTGCCAGCAGCTTAGAGGGCCAGGGGGCGCGTGAAAAACTGTTTTTT. Its protein is CASSLEGQGAREKLFF. The rearrangement joins TRBV11-2 to TRBJ1-4, with 8 positions matching TRBD1. The J segment lost 7 bases and the V segment lost 0 bases, leaving 7 bases of the junction unmatched. In germline, CDR1 is SGHAT, CDR2 FQNNGV. The CDR3 is made up of 16 amino acids. The whole variable domain, filled in from reference TRBV11-2 and TRBJ1-4, reads EAGVAQSPRYKIIEKRQSVAFWCNPISGHATLYWYQQILGQGPKLLIQFQNNGVVDDSQLPKDRFSAERLKGVDSTLKIQPAKLEDSAVYLCASSLEGQGAREKLFFGSGTQLSVL.

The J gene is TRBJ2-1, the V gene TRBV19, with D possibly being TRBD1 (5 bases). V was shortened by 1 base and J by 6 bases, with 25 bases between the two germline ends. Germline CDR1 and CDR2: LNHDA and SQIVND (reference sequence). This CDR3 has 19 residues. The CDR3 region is CASSIVGQGLRLLGNEQFF. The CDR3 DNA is TGTGCCAGTAGTATAGTCGGCCAGGGTTTAAGGTTGTTAGGCAATGAGCAGTTCTTC.

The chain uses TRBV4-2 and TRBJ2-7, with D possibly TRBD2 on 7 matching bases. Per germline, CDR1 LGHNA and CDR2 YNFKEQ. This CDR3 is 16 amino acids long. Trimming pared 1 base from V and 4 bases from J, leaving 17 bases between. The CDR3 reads CASSQVEGGGAYEQYF. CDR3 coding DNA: TGTGCCAGCAGCCAAGTCGAGGGGGGAGGGGCGTACGAGCAGTACTTC.

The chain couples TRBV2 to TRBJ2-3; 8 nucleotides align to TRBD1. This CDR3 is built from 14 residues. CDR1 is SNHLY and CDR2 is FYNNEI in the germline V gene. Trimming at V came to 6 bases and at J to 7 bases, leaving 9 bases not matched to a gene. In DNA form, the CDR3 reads TGTGCCAGCAGGGATGGGACAGGAGATTATACGCAGTATTTT. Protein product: CASRDGTGDYTQYF.

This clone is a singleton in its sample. The CDR3 DNA is TGTGCCAGCAGCTCTCACATGAACACTGAAGCTTTCTTT. Protein sequence: CASSSHMNTEAFF. This chain uses TRBV7-9 with TRBJ1-1; D ambiguous. The V gene's germline CDR1 is SEHNR and CDR2 FQNEAQ (reference sequence). CDR3 length equals 13 residues. V was cut by 4 bases and J by 0 bases, with 6 bases left in between.

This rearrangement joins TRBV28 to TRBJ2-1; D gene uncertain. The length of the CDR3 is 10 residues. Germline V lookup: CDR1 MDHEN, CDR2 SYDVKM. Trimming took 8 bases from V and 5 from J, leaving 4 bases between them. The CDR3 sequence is CASRDNEQFF. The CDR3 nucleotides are TGTGCCAGCCGCGACAATGAGCAGTTCTTC. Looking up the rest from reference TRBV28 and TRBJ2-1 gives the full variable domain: DVKVTQSSRYLVKRTGEKVFLECVQDMDHENMFWYRQDPGLGLRLIYFSYDVKMKEKGDIPEGYSVSREKKERFSLILESASTNQTSMYLCASRDNEQFFGPGTRLTVL.

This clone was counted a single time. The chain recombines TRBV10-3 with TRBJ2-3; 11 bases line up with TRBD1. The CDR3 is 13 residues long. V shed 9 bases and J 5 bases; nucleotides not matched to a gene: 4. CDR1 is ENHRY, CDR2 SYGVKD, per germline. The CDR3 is CAISGTGGDTQYF. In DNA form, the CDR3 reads TGTGCCATTTCCGGGACAGGGGGAGATACGCAGTATTTT.